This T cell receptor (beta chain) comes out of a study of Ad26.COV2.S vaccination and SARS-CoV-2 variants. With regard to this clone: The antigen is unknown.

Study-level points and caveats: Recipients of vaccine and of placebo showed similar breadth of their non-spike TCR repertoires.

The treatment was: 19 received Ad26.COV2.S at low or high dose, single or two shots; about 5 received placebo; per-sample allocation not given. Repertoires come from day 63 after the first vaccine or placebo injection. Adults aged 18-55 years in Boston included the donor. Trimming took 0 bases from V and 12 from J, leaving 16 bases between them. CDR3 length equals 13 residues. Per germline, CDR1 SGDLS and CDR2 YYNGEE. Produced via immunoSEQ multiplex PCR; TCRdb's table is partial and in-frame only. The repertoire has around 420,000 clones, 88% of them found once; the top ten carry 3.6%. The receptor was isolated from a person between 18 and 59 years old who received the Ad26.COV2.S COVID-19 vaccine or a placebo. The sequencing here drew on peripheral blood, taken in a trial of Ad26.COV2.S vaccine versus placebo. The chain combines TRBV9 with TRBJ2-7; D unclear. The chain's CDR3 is CASSVDTTGPLYF. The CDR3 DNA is TGTGCCAGCAGCGTAGACACAACCGGGCCCCTGTACTTC.